This T cell receptor beta chain was found in a study of cytomegalovirus exposure and HLA in healthy donors. Study-wide findings and caveats: For most TCR sequences rarity was the rule, although some public TCRs occurred in many donors.

Trimming removed 0 bases from V and 6 bases from J; junction bases left unmatched: 4. Germline values: CDR1 SGHAT, CDR2 FQNNGV. There are 16 residues in the CDR3. In regard to this clone: Its antigen is not known.

The study ran its PCR with 60 Vbeta and 13 Jbeta primers. TCRdb's table, derived via immunoSEQ multiplex PCR, lists solely in-frame clones and lacks some. Here the sample spans 75,000 to 100,000 clones, 70% to 80% being singletons. This sequence originates from a man in his sixties in good health and CMV-seropositive. The chain has TRBV11-2 and TRBJ2-1; TRBD2 matches at 11 bases. The sequenced sample consisted of PBMCs. This CDR3 reads CASSLDRLAGGNEQFF. The CDR3 DNA reads as TGTGCCAGCAGCTTAGATAGGCTAGCGGGGGGCAATGAGCAGTTCTTC.